This TCR beta chain was sequenced in a study of regulatory T cells in long-lasting Graves disease. General observations from the study: Only a small sample size was used, which may have cut accuracy. Study was limited to peripheral blood, excluding thyroid tissue. TCR diversity was lower in persistent Graves' patients (versus newly diagnosed ones).

The CDR3 is 16 residues long. In germline, CDR1 is SEHNR, CDR2 FQNEAQ (reference sequence). V dropped 5 bases and J dropped 0; count of bases not matched to a gene: 6. Notes on this clonotype: The antigen remains undetermined.

Both iRepertoire HTBI primers and Arm-PCR of CDR3 regions were used to build the TCR beta libraries. A single record per CDR3 protein comes from TCRdb applying MiXCR to the multiplex PCR reads. Among about 470,000 distinct CDR3 sequences listed, more than 20% were seen once. Time point defined: persistent/refractory GD, antithyroid drugs over 5 years with positive TRAb. Isolated PBMC RNA provided the starting material for the TCR library. The sequence was obtained from a female donor with Graves disease. The rearrangement joins TRBV7-9 to TRBJ2-7; 11 nucleotides line up with TRBD2. This sample comprised peripheral blood mononuclear cells (PBMCs), obtained when the disease was refractory, from a patient treated with antithyroid drugs. CDR3 amino acids: CASSGALAGGSYEQYF. Written as DNA, the CDR3 is TGTGCCAGCAGCGGTGCTCTAGCGGGGGGCTCCTACGAGCAGTACTTC.